This TCR beta chain was identified during a study of spatial heterogeneity in lung cancer. About the study: The donors, about 78 patients with untreated early-stage non-small cell lung cancer, provided the samples.

This clonotype has at least ten counts. Single TCR cDNA molecules each had their own unique molecular identifier. One entry per CDR3 protein, called by TCRdb with MiXCR from the 5' RACE reads. The table records about 36,000 distinct CDR3 sequences, 6.5% to 9.5% of them present only once. In germline, CDR1 is SGHRS, CDR2 YFSETQ. V lost 1 base and J lost 7; bases outside the gene matches: 8. The CDR3 loop spans 16 amino acids. The time point is: blood at routine non-recurrence follow-up after resection. Sequencing was performed on PBMCs, taken at follow-up. The receptor was isolated from a male donor with early-stage non-small cell lung cancer. The rearrangement joins TRBV5-1 to TRBJ2-1; 10 nucleotides match TRBD2. CDR3 sequence: CASSLLAGASFNEQFF. CDR3 coding DNA: TGCGCCAGCAGCTTGCTAGCGGGGGCCTCCTTTAATGAGCAGTTCTTC.